This section outlines one T cell receptor (beta chain) sequence together with its context. What it recognizes is unknown. This record belongs to a study of OX40 agonist ivuxolimab in advanced cancers. Study context: The mean age was around 56 years, ranging from roughly 23 to 80, with 82.7% of participants male.

Profiled with immunoSEQ multiplex PCR; TCRdb holds only in-frame clones, not every one. The sample has roughly 60,000 clones, 80% to 90% seen once; the top ten hold approximately 1.9%. Between the trimmed V and J ends, which lost 5 bases and 3 bases, there was a span of 22 bases. The length of the CDR3 is 17 residues. Germline V CDR1 and CDR2: SGHAT, FQDESV (reference sequence). General study results and limits: The study found that CD8+ T cells averaged more expanded clones than CD4+.

This sample comprised CD4+ or CD8+ T cells sorted from blood, obtained in a trial of the OX40 agonist ivuxolimab. The source of this sequence is an adult with an advanced solid tumor such as melanoma, head and neck, liver or kidney cancer. The rearrangement links TRBV11-1 to TRBJ1-1, with a possible D match to TRBD1 (6 bases). CDR3 nucleotides: TGTGCCAGCAGCCAATATCCAGGGGCCGGAATGTACACTGAAGCTTTCTTT. It translates to CASSQYPGAGMYTEAFF.